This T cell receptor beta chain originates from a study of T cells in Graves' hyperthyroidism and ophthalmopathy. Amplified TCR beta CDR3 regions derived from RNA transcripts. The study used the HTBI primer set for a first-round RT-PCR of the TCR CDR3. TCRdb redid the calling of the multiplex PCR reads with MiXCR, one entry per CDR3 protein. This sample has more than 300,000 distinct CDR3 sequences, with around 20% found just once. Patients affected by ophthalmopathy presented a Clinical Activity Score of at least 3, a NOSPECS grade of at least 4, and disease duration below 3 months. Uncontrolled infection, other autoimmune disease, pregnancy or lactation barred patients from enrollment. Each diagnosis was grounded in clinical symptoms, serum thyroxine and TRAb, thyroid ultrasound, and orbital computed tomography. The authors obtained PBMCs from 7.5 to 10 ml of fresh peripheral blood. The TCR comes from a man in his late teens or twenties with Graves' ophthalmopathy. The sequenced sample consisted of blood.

CDR3 protein: CASSPAGRGRSYNEQFF. CDR3 bases: TGTGCCAGCAGCCCTGCGGGGCGGGGGCGGTCCTACAATGAGCAGTTCTTC. The V and J genes are TRBV7-2 and TRBJ2-1; perhaps TRBD2 as D (7 bases). Germline values: CDR1 SGHTA, CDR2 FQGNSA. The CDR3 is made up of 17 amino acids. Trimming removed 5 bases from V and 1 base from J, with 18 bases in between.